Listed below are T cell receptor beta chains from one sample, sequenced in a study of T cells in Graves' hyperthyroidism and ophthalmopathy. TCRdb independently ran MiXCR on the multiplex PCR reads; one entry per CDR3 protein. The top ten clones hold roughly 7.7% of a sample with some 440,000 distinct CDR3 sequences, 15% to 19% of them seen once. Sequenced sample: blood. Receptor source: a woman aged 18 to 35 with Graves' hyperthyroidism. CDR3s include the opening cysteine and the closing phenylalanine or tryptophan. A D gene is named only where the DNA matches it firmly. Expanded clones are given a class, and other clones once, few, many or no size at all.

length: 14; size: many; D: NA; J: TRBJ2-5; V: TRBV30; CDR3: CAWSVRSIQETQYF; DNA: TGTGCCTGGAGTGTACGGAGTATACAAGAGACCCAGTACTTC
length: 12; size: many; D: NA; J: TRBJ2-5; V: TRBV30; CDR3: CAWSVTSEAQYF; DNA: TGTGCCTGGAGTGTCACGAGTGAGGCCCAGTACTTC
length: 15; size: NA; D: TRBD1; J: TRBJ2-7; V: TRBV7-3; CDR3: CASSPPGQGPYEQYF; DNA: TGTGCCAGCAGCCCTCCCGGACAGGGACCCTACGAGCAGTACTTC
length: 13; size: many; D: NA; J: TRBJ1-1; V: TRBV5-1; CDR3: CASSRQELTEAFF; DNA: TGCGCCAGCAGCAGGCAGGAGCTAACTGAAGCTTTCTTT
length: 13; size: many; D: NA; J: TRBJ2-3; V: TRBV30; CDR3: CAWDAGSRDTQYF; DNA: TGTGCCTGGGATGCAGGGTCGAGGGATACGCAGTATTTT
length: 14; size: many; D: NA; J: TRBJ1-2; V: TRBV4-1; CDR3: CASSQDWQGDGYTF; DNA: TGCGCCAGCAGCCAAGATTGGCAGGGCGACGGCTACACCTTC
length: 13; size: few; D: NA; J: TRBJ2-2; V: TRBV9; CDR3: CASSVRGGGELFF; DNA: TGTGCCAGCAGCGTAAGGGGCGGCGGGGAGCTGTTTTTT
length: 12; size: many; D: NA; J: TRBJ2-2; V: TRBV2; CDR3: CASSADTGELFF; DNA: TGTGCCAGCAGTGCAGACACCGGGGAGCTGTTTTTT
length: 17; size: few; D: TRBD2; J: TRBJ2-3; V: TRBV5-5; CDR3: CASTDRWERGARDTQYF; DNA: TGTGCCAGCACCGACCGTTGGGAGCGGGGGGCAAGGGATACGCAGTATTTT
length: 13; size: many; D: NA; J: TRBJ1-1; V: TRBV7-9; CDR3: CASSLESNTEAFF; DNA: TGTGCCAGCAGCTTAGAGTCGAACACTGAAGCTTTCTTT